The sequence of this TCR beta chain was determined in a study of cytomegalovirus exposure and HLA in healthy donors. Findings and caveats of the study: Some TCR beta chains (around 180 of them) were listed as cytomegalovirus-associated. There were some public TCRs occurring in many donors, but most TCR sequences were rare.

This clone came up once. Its specificity is unknown. Method: immunoSEQ multiplex PCR; TCRdb's copy keeps in-frame clones and lacks some. The top ten hold 2.5% to 3.5% of the sample, which has over 200,000 clones, roughly 87% seen once. This receptor was taken from a woman in her 30s in good health and CMV-seronegative. Material: PBMCs.

CDR3 in amino acids: CASSQVGGSTDTQYF. The DNA of the CDR3 is TGTGCCAGCAGCCAAGTTGGCGGAAGCACAGATACGCAGTATTTT. The J gene is TRBJ2-3, the V gene TRBV4-2; no clear D gene. Per the germline V gene, CDR1 is LGHNA and CDR2 is YNFKEQ. This CDR3 is 15 amino acids long. The V gene lost 1 base and the J gene lost 0 bases, with 8 bases spanning the gap.